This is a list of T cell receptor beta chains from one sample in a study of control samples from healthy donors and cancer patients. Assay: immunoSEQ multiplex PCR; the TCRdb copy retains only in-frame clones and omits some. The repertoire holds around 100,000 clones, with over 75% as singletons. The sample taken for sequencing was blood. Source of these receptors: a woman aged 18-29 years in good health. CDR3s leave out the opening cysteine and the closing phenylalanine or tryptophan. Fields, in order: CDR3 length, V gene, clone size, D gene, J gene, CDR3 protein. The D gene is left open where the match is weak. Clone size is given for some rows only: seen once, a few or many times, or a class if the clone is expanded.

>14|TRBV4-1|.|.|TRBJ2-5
ASSHRGVGGQETQY
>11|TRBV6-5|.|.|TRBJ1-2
ASAGLIYYGYT
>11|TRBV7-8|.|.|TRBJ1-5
ASSLNNNQPQH
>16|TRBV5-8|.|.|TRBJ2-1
ASSFHLLQGRSYNEQF
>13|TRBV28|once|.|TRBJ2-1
ASSLGGGGLNEQF
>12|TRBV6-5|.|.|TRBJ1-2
ASSRGQDSYGYT
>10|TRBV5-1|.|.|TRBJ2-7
ASSLPAYEQY
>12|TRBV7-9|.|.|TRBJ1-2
ASSLGQSNYGYT
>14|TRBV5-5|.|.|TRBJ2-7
ASSTLFEDLAYEQY
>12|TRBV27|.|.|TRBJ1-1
ATGRGARNTEAF
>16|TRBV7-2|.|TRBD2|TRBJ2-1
ASSSLALRGITYNEQF
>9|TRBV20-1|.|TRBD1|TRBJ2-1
SEDRSNEQF
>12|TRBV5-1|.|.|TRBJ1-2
ASSLDRSNYGYT
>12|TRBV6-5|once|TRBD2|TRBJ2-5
ASSYGGTGGTQY
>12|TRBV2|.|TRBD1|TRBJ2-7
ASSGRQGASEQY
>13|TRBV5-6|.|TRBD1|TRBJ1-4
ASSSGQGVQEKLF
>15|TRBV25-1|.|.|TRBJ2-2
ASSEYKGGRTQGELF
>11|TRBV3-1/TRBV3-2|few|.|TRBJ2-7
ASSQGESYEQY
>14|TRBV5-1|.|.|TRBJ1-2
ASSISTAPLNYGYT
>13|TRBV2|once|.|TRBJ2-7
ASSDVVSGSYEQY
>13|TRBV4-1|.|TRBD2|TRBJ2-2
ASGLSGGDIGELF
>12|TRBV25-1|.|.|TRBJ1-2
ASKGGPWYYGYT
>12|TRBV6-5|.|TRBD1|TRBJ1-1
ASTEGAPNTEAF
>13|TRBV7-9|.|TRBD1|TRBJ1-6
ASSSPGQGGSPLH
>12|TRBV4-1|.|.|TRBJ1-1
ASSQGAGGLEAF
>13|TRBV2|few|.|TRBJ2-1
ASSVAASSYNEQF
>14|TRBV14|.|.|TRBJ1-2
ASSQDPGVPVYGYT
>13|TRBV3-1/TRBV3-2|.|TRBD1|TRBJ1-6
ASSPQGAVNSPLH
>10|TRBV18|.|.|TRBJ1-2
ASEIGGYGYT
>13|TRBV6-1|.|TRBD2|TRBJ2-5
ASSEESGGPETQY
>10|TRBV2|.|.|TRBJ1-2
ASSGLGDGYT
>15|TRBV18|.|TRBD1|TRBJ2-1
ASSPPINRGPYNEQF
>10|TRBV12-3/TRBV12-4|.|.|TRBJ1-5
ASSGAYQPQH
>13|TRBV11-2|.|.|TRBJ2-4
ASSTRQLSEDIQY
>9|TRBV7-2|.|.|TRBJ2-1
ASSLYDEQF
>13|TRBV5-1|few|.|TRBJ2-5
ASRYVIGGQETQY
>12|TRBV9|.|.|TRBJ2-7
ASSVGTVSYEQY
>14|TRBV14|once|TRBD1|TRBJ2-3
ASSFSGTGDTDTQY
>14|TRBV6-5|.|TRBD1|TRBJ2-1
ASSYSGRGQINEQF
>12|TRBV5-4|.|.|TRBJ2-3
ASSLQGPTDTQY
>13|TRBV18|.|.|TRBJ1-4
ASSPEGPPIQKLF
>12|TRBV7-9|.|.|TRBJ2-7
ASSLAEGRGEQY
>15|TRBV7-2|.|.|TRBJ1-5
ASSLGFPGSAFQPQH
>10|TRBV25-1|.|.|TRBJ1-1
ASSEFQGEAF
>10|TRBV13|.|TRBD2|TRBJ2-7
ASSLGRGGQD
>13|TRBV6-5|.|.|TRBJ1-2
ASLLDPTANYGYT
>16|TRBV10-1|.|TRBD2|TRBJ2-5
ASSELPSGGLIQETQY
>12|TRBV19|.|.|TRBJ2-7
ASSIEPGVYEQY
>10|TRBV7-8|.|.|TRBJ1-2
ASSFEGEGYT
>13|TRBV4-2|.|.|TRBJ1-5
ASSPTGYSNQPQH
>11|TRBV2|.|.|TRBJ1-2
ASSLGAGYGYT
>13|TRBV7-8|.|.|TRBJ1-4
ASSRTGATNEKLF
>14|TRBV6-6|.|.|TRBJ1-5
ASSYSSRGWNQPQH
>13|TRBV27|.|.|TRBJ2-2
ASSQKSFWAGELF